The 21 T cell receptor beta chains below all came from one sample that was sequenced in a study of beta chain features in type 1 diabetes. The study, taken as a whole, reports: Within each of all four CD4+ subsets, Type 1 diabetes patients had TCRB CDR3s that were moderately but significantly shorter.

What was sequenced were expressed TCRB transcripts, since all of the isolated RNA had been reverse transcribed. The protocol was immunoSEQ multiplex PCR, while the TCRdb copy is restricted to in-frame clones and leaves out a portion. Of hundreds of thousands of clones in the sample, around 15% are singletons; the top ten hold 0.03% to 0.04%. Their antigens remain unidentified. Sequencing was done on a sample of naive CD4+ T cells from blood. The receptor set was obtained from a man between 18 and 29 years old with type 1 diabetes.

Only a few counts were recorded for this clone. The chain is built from TRBV4-3 and TRBJ2-7; D possibly corresponds to TRBD1 (6 bases). Trimming took off 3 bases at V and 2 bases at J, with 14 bases between the two ends. Germline lookup yields CDR1 LGHNA and CDR2 YSLEER. The CDR3 is 15 amino acids. CDR3 protein: CASSQHDRSPYEQYF. CDR3 bases: TGCGCCAGCAGCCAGCACGACAGGAGTCCCTACGAGCAGTACTTC.

The genes are TRBV5-1 and TRBJ2-1; 14 positions match TRBD2. In germline, CDR1 is SGHRS, CDR2 YFSETQ. The CDR3 is 17 amino acids. Trimming cost V 5 bases and J 6 bases; bases outside gene matches: 10. The CDR3 DNA reads as TGCGCCAGCAGACAGAACACCGGGACTAGCGGGAGCAATGAGCAGTTCTTC. Encoded protein: CASRQNTGTSGSNEQFF.

This clone was observed once. The J gene is TRBJ2-7, the V gene TRBV4-1; 12 bases fit TRBD2. This CDR3 has 17 amino acids. Germline assignment: CDR1 MGHRA and CDR2 YSYEKL. V shed 4 bases, J shed 5 bases, and the junction held 12 bases outside the gene matches. CDR3 DNA sequence: TGCGCCAGCAGCCGAAGGACAGGACTAGCGGGACCCGACGAGCAGTACTTC. Protein: CASSRRTGLAGPDEQYF.

This clone came up a few times. This sequence joins TRBV5-6 and TRBJ2-7; D is perhaps TRBD1 or TRBD2 (5 bases each). The germline CDR1 and CDR2 sequences are SGHDT and YYEEEE. CDR3 length: 15 amino acids. V lost 6 bases, J lost 6 bases, and 22 bases lay in between. CDR3 in amino acids: CASTLERDGRREQYF. CDR3 sequence (DNA): TGTGCCAGCACTCTCGAGAGGGACGGACGGCGCGAGCAGTACTTC.

The rearrangement uses TRBV5-6 and TRBJ1-2, with unresolved D. Trimming removed 2 bases at V and 0 bases at J, with 8 bases between. CDR3 length: 14 residues. Germline loops: CDR1 SGHDT, CDR2 YYEEEE. As DNA, the CDR3 is TGTGCCAGCAGCTTTCAAGGGACTAACTATGGCTACACCTTC. Amino acid sequence: CASSFQGTNYGYTF.

This clone was detected a few times. The chain links TRBV5-1 to TRBJ1-2; 7 bases map to TRBD1. The length of the CDR3 is 15 residues. With V trimmed by 3 bases and J by 4 bases, 9 bases remained unmatched. Germline V gene sequence: CDR1 SGHRS, CDR2 YFSETQ. CDR3 sequence reads: CASSSGTAAVYGYTF. The CDR3 region has the DNA TGCGCCAGCAGCTCAGGGACAGCCGCTGTCTATGGCTACACCTTC.

The chain links TRBV28 to TRBJ2-7; 8 bases are shared with TRBD1. The CDR3 covers 15 residues. Germline CDR1 is MDHEN and CDR2 is SYDVKM. Trimming cost V 11 bases and J 0 bases; bases outside gene matches: 12. Here the CDR3 DNA reads TGTGCCGTACAGGGGGAAGGACGTCCCTCCTACGAGCAGTACTTC. Its translation is CAVQGEGRPSYEQYF. Full variable domain (outside the CDR3, taken from reference TRBV28 and TRBJ2-7): DVKVTQSSRYLVKRTGEKVFLECVQDMDHENMFWYRQDPGLGLRLIYFSYDVKMKEKGDIPEGYSVSREKKERFSLILESASTNQTSMYLCAVQGEGRPSYEQYFGPGTRLTVT.

This clone showed up just a few times. The V call is TRBV7-9, the J call TRBJ2-1, with 8 bases lining up with TRBD1. Germline CDR1 SEHNR, CDR2 FQNEAQ (reference sequence). CDR3 length equals 16 residues. Trimming at V came to 1 base and at J to 5 bases, leaving 7 bases not matched to a gene. CDR3 DNA: TGTGCCAGCAGCTTAGGACTACAGGGGGTCGACAATGAGCAGTTCTTC. Its translation is CASSLGLQGVDNEQFF.

This chain joins TRBV9 and TRBJ1-6; 8 bases map to TRBD1. The length of the CDR3 is 16 residues. In germline, CDR1 is SGDLS, CDR2 YYNGEE. V lost 2 bases to trimming and J lost 5 bases; unmatched junction nucleotides: 6. In DNA, the CDR3 is TGTGCCAGCAGCGTGGAGTCGGGACAGGATAATTCACCCCTCCACTTT. Residues: CASSVESGQDNSPLHF.

This clone was seen a handful of times. This rearrangement joins TRBV29-1 to TRBJ2-7, with D perhaps matching TRBD1 (5 bases). This CDR3 is 13 amino acids long. V was pared by 1 base and J by 7 bases, with 14 bases between. Germline CDR1 reads SQVTM; CDR2 reads ANQGSEA. The CDR3 sequence is CSVEVGVQTEQYF. DNA for the CDR3: TGCAGCGTTGAAGTAGGGGTTCAAACTGAGCAGTACTTC.

Written as DNA, the CDR3 is TGTGCCAGCAGTTTCCAGGGGGACCCCGGGTCCTACGAGCAGTACTTC. It is translated as CASSFQGDPGSYEQYF. The rearrangement links TRBV27 to TRBJ2-7, with 7 nucleotides matching TRBD1. The CDR3 runs 16 residues. V shed 3 bases, J shed 1 base, and the junction held 9 bases outside the gene matches. Germline-derived CDR1 and CDR2 are MNHEY and SMNVEV (reference sequence).

This clone came up a few times. This chain uses TRBV5-1 with TRBJ2-7; the D gene could be TRBD1 or TRBD2 (7 bases each). Germline V lookup: CDR1 SGHRS, CDR2 YFSETQ. CDR3 size: 14 residues. V lost 7 bases and J lost 2, with 16 bases in between. The CDR3 protein is CASGLDRDPYEQYF. In nucleotides, the CDR3 is TGCGCCAGCGGACTAGACAGGGATCCCTACGAGCAGTACTTC.

The table lists this clone with a few counts. The chain is built from TRBV5-4 and TRBJ2-7; weak D call: TRBD1 (5 bases). Trimming removed 2 bases from V and 6 bases from J, with 15 bases in between. CDR3 length: 14 amino acids. Germline V lookup: CDR1 SGHNT, CDR2 YYREEE (reference sequence). The DNA for the CDR3 is TGTGCCAGCAGCTTTAACGGACGAAGGGGCGAGCAGTACTTC. Its translation: CASSFNGRRGEQYF.

This clone was seen only a few times. This sequence joins TRBV6-6 and TRBJ2-7; TRBD1 is a possible D gene (5 bases). Germline-derived CDR1 and CDR2 are MNHNY and SVGAGI (reference sequence). This CDR3 comprises 14 residues. Trimming removed 5 bases from V and 0 bases from J, with 11 bases in between. The chain's CDR3 is CASSLDRPSYEQYF. The CDR3 bases are TGTGCCAGCAGTCTTGACAGACCCTCCTACGAGCAGTACTTC.

DNA of the CDR3: TGTGCCAGCAGCTTGTGGGACACCCCTGGAGAGCAGTACTTC. The encoded protein is CASSLWDTPGEQYF. The V and J genes are TRBV7-2 and TRBJ2-7, with D possibly matching TRBD1 (6 bases). The germline V and J ends were trimmed by 3 bases and 7 bases, with 16 bases remaining between them. CDR1 and CDR2 from the germline V gene are SGHTA and FQGNSA. There are 14 residues in the CDR3.

This chain connects TRBV10-3 to TRBJ2-7; TRBD2 is a possible D gene (5 bases). The germline V and J ends were trimmed by 7 bases and 3 bases, with 13 bases remaining between them. Germline V gene lookup returns CDR1 ENHRY and CDR2 SYGVKD. The CDR3 is made up of 13 amino acids. The CDR3 sequence: CAITNAGDYEQYF. CDR3 bases: TGTGCCATCACCAACGCCGGGGACTACGAGCAGTACTTC.

The V gene is TRBV7-8, the J gene TRBJ2-1; 11 bases map to TRBD1. The germline CDR1 and CDR2 sequences are SGHVS and FQNEAQ. This CDR3 is 15 amino acids long. Unmatched junction bases numbered 7, after V lost 4 bases and J lost 8 bases. CDR3: CASSSGTGGIYEQFF. The CDR3, as DNA: TGTGCCAGCAGCTCAGGGACAGGGGGTATCTATGAGCAGTTCTTC. Variable domain in full (rest from reference TRBV7-8 and TRBJ2-1): GAGVSQSPRYKVAKRGQDVALRCDPISGHVSLFWYQQALGQGPEFLTYFQNEAQLDKSGLPSDRFFAERPEGSVSTLKIQRTQQEDSAVYLCASSSGTGGIYEQFFGPGTRLTVL.

The V call is TRBV7-9, the J call TRBJ2-5; no firm D call. The V and J ends lost 1 base and 1 base respectively, with 7 bases between them. The CDR3 spans 14 residues. In germline, CDR1 is SEHNR, CDR2 FQNEAQ (reference sequence). In DNA, the CDR3 is TGTGCCAGCAGCTTAGAGCCACCCCAAGAGACCCAGTACTTC. It specifies CASSLEPPQETQYF.

This clone has more than one count but fewer than ten. The chain carries TRBV30 and TRBJ2-3, with D unclear. Germline CDR1 is GTSNPN and CDR2 is SVGIG (reference sequence). The CDR3 is 11 residues long. The V end lost 0 bases, the J end lost 7 bases, and 5 bases lay between the germline ends. For the CDR3, the DNA is TGTGCCTGGAGTGTACAAAATACGCAGTATTTT. Translated: CAWSVQNTQYF.

The rearrangement uses TRBV5-4 and TRBJ2-3; 7 bases line up with TRBD2. This CDR3 has 16 amino acids. Germline-derived CDR1 and CDR2 are SGHNT and YYREEE (reference sequence). Trimming cost V 4 bases and J 0 bases; bases outside gene matches: 8. CDR3 nucleotides: TGTGCCAGCAGCAAAGCGGGACTCTCTAGCACAGATACGCAGTATTTT. Amino acids: CASSKAGLSSTDTQYF. The full variable domain, in which reference TRBV5-4 and TRBJ2-3 provide the parts outside the CDR3, is ETGVTQSPTHLIKTRGQQVTLRCSSQSGHNTVSWYQQALGQGPQFIFQYYREEENGRGNFPPRFSGLQFPNYSSELNVNALELDDSALYLCASSKAGLSSTDTQYFGPGTRLTVL.

The chain recombines TRBV30 with TRBJ2-1; 7 nucleotides align to TRBD1. The CDR3 consists of 17 residues. Per the germline V gene, CDR1 is GTSNPN and CDR2 is SVGIG (reference sequence). J was trimmed by 0 bases and V by 0 bases; bases with no gene match: 8. For the CDR3, the DNA is TGTGCCTGGAGTGTATCTTGGAAGGGGGCCTCCTACAATGAGCAGTTCTTC. It translates to CAWSVSWKGASYNEQFF. Complete variable domain (other parts from reference TRBV30 and TRBJ2-1): SQTIHQWPATLVQPVGSPLSLECTVEGTSNPNLYWYRQAAGRGLQLLFYSVGIGQISSEVPQNLSASRPQDRQFILSSKKLLLSDSGFYLCAWSVSWKGASYNEQFFGPGTRLTVL.